The sequence of this T cell receptor (beta chain) was determined in a study of blood T cells in healthy people across ages. Study-wide results and limits: Donors of long life had a larger count of naive CD4+ cells and greater diversity than aged donors. Per-million-T-cell TCR beta diversity fell roughly linearly with age. Diversity of TCR beta correlated strongly with naive T cell percentage.

With regard to this clonotype: Its matching antigen is unknown.

A second PCR of 7 to 11 cycles used a sample-barcoded 5' primer and a J-beta primer mix. MiXCR, applied by TCRdb to the 5' RACE reads, yields one record per CDR3 protein. The sample consists of some 1.6 million distinct CDR3 sequences, about 35% of them appearing once. The sample consisted of blood. This clonotype originated in a woman in her twenties or thirties in good health.

This CDR3 reads CASRSGQAMYEQFF. The CDR3 bases are TGTGCCAGCAGGTCGGGTCAGGCGATGTATGAGCAGTTCTTC. The rearrangement links TRBV7-9 to TRBJ2-1; D gene unclear. The CDR3 length is 14 residues. Trimming removed 6 bases from V and 8 bases from J, with 17 bases in between. The germline gives CDR1 SEHNR, CDR2 FQNEAQ (reference sequence).